Listed here are 19 T cell receptor beta chains from one sample, sequenced in a study of cytomegalovirus exposure and HLA in healthy donors. The study ran its PCR with 60 Vbeta and 13 Jbeta primers. Only in-frame clones appear in the TCRdb table, and some are missing; sequencing was by immunoSEQ multiplex PCR. The sample consists of around 300,000 clones, approximately 70% of them appearing once. The sample taken for sequencing was PBMCs. These receptors were taken from a female donor in good health and CMV-seronegative.

The chain's CDR3 is CASTRAGGYEQFF. CDR3 in DNA: TGTGCCAGCACTCGAGCGGGTGGGTATGAGCAGTTCTTC. The chain joins TRBV2 to TRBJ2-1; possibly TRBD2 for D (6 bases). Trimming pared 7 bases from V and 8 bases from J, leaving 15 bases between. Germline V CDR1 and CDR2: SNHLY, FYNNEI. The CDR3 has 13 residues. Supplemented by reference TRBV2 and TRBJ2-1, the full variable domain reads EPEVTQTPSHQVTQMGQEVILRCVPISNHLYFYWYRQILGQKVEFLVSFYNNEISEKSEIFDDQFSVERPDGSNFTLKIRSTKLEDSAMYFCASTRAGGYEQFFGPGTRLTVL.

This chain uses TRBV7-3 with TRBJ2-2, with a tentative D call TRBD1 (6 bases). This CDR3 has 18 residues. CDR1 is SGHTA, CDR2 FQGTGA, per germline. V shed 0 bases and J shed 2 bases, with 16 bases lying between them. CDR3 amino acids: CASSLTGQGAPNTGELFF. DNA of the CDR3: TGTGCCAGCAGCTTAACGGGACAAGGAGCCCCAAACACCGGGGAGCTGTTTTTT.

The chain couples TRBV11-3 to TRBJ2-7; the D gene is possibly TRBD1 (6 bases). CDR1 is SGHNT and CDR2 is YENEEA in the germline V gene. Between the trimmed V and J ends, which lost 6 bases and 9 bases, there was a span of 30 bases. CDR3 size: 17 residues. CDR3 sequence (DNA): TGTGCCAGCAGTGAAGAGGTGTTAGGGGGACCCCTTAATTGGCAGTACTTC. This codes for CASSEEVLGGPLNWQYF.

The chain is built from TRBV28 and TRBJ1-2; 9 bases are a match to TRBD1. Germline V CDR1 and CDR2: MDHEN, SYDVKM. With 2 bases clipped from V and 8 bases from J, the junction kept 18 bases outside the gene matches. There are 18 residues in the CDR3. CDR3 amino acids: CASSLMGRLTGGARGYTF. CDR3 DNA: TGTGCCAGCAGTTTAATGGGCCGCCTAACAGGGGGCGCAAGGGGCTACACCTTC.

The count of this clone is one. The chain employs TRBV10-3 and TRBJ1-5, with D possibly being TRBD1 (5 bases). The CDR3 has 13 residues. Germline V gene data show CDR1 as ENHRY and CDR2 as SYGVKD. Trimming cost V 4 bases and J 7 bases, with 11 bases left between them. The CDR3 nucleotides are TGTGCCATCAGTGCCTCGGGGGGGCAGCCCCAGCATTTT. It codes for CAISASGGQPQHF.

This chain connects TRBV11-3 to TRBJ2-7; a weak D match, TRBD1 (6 bases). The CDR3 has 13 amino acids. The V and J ends lost 6 bases and 3 bases respectively, with 12 bases between them. Germline V gene sequence: CDR1 SGHNT, CDR2 YENEEA. The DNA for the CDR3 is TGTGCCAGCAGACAGACAGGTGACTACGAGCAGTACTTC. Encoded protein: CASRQTGDYEQYF.

The chain couples TRBV5-1 to TRBJ2-4; 8 nucleotides match TRBD1. The germline gives CDR1 SGHRS, CDR2 YFSETQ. The CDR3 sequence is 16 residues long. Trimming at V came to 0 bases and at J to 8 bases, leaving 10 bases not matched to a gene. The CDR3: CASSLAGQGGWHIQYF. In nucleotides, the CDR3 is TGCGCCAGCAGCTTGGCCGGACAGGGAGGTTGGCACATTCAGTACTTC.

This clone came up a few times. The rearrangement joins TRBV6-6 to TRBJ2-5; 9 bases are a match to TRBD1. The assigned J gene may be wrong: the sequence end matches TRBJ2-7 better. Germline V gene sequence: CDR1 MNHNY, CDR2 SVGAGI (reference sequence). This CDR3 has 15 residues. The CDR3 here is CASRPTDRGVYEQYF. CDR3 in DNA: TGTGCCAGCAGACCAACCGACAGGGGGGTCTACGAGCAGTACTTC.

This clone was seen only once. The genes are TRBV5-5 and TRBJ2-7; D remains ambiguous. There are 14 residues in the CDR3. V was trimmed by 1 base and J by 2 bases, leaving 10 bases between them. The germline CDR1 and CDR2 sequences are SGHKS and YYEKEE (reference sequence). The CDR3, as DNA: TGTGCCAGCAGCTTGTTCGCCAGAACCTACGAGCAGTACTTC. Amino acid sequence: CASSLFARTYEQYF.

This clone is a singleton in its sample. The chain combines TRBV5-4 with TRBJ1-4; 7 nucleotides line up with TRBD1. The germline gives CDR1 SGHNT, CDR2 YYREEE (reference sequence). The CDR3 is made up of 15 amino acids. Trimming removed 4 bases from V and 4 bases from J; junction bases left unmatched: 7. The CDR3 region has the DNA TGTGCCAGCAGCGCCGGGACAGAACTTAATGAAAAACTGTTTTTT. This codes for CASSAGTELNEKLFF. Together with reference TRBV5-4 and TRBJ1-4, the CDR3 gives the full variable domain: ETGVTQSPTHLIKTRGQQVTLRCSSQSGHNTVSWYQQALGQGPQFIFQYYREEENGRGNFPPRFSGLQFPNYSSELNVNALELDDSALYLCASSAGTELNEKLFFGSGTQLSVL.

V gene TRBV4-1 combines with J gene TRBJ1-2; D is uncertain. This CDR3 has 14 amino acids. Trimming removed 3 bases at V and 4 bases at J, with 12 bases between. CDR1 and CDR2 (germline): MGHRA, YSYEKL. Here the CDR3 reads CASSHTGSTYGYTF. The DNA of the CDR3 is TGCGCCAGCAGCCATACCGGGTCGACCTATGGCTACACCTTC.

The J gene is TRBJ2-4, the V gene TRBV2; TRBD2 is a possible D gene (5 bases). Germline V gene data show CDR1 as SNHLY and CDR2 as FYNNEI. Trimming removed 4 bases from V and 8 bases from J, with 12 bases in between. This CDR3 comprises 13 residues. CDR3 protein: CASSGSGWDIQYF. The CDR3 bases are TGTGCCAGCAGTGGGAGCGGATGGGACATTCAGTACTTC. The full variable domain, completed using reference TRBV2 and TRBJ2-4, is EPEVTQTPSHQVTQMGQEVILRCVPISNHLYFYWYRQILGQKVEFLVSFYNNEISEKSEIFDDQFSVERPDGSNFTLKIRSTKLEDSAMYFCASSGSGWDIQYFGAGTRLSVL.

This clone was picked up one time. The chain carries TRBV19 and TRBJ2-5; 8 nucleotides line up with TRBD2. The last part of the DNA fits TRBJ2-7 better; the J call may be wrong. The CDR3 is made up of 15 amino acids. Looked up from germline, CDR1 is LNHDA and CDR2 is SQIVND (reference sequence). The CDR3 reads CAASNRLGRGYEQYF. Here the CDR3 DNA reads TGTGCCGCCAGTAACCGTCTCGGGAGGGGCTACGAGCAGTACTTC.

The rearrangement links TRBV19 to TRBJ1-4; TRBD1 is a possible D gene (6 bases). The length of the CDR3 is 14 residues. Germline assignment: CDR1 LNHDA and CDR2 SQIVND (reference sequence). V lost 7 bases and J lost 4, with 13 bases in between. The DNA for the CDR3 is TGTGCCAGTAACGTGCAGGGGTTTAATGAAAAACTGTTTTTT. As protein: CASNVQGFNEKLFF.

The chain links TRBV5-4 to TRBJ2-3, with D possibly TRBD1 on 6 matching bases. CDR1 SGHNT and CDR2 YYREEE come from the germline V gene (reference sequence). V was cut by 3 bases and J by 0 bases, with 11 bases left in between. The CDR3 spans 15 residues. CDR3 sequence (DNA): TGTGCCAGCAGCTCGACAGGCTCTAGCACAGATACGCAGTATTTT. It codes for CASSSTGSSTDTQYF.

V usage is TRBV29-1 and J usage is TRBJ2-1; perhaps TRBD2 as D (5 bases). The CDR3 runs 14 residues. Germline loops: CDR1 SQVTM, CDR2 ANQGSEA. Trimming took off 7 bases at V and 5 bases at J, with 18 bases between the two ends. DNA for the CDR3: TGCAGCGCAAAAAGGGCGGGTCGGGACAATGAGCAGTTCTTC. This sequence encodes CSAKRAGRDNEQFF.

About this clone: One junction end disagrees with the germline gene, perhaps due to a read error. The genes are TRBV6-1 and TRBJ1-4; 7 bases fit TRBD1. Germline loops: CDR1 MNHNS, CDR2 SASEGT. The CDR3 covers 15 residues. The CDR3 region has the DNA TGTGCCAGCATGAGGGGGCCTGCAACTAATGAAGAACTGTTTTTT. It translates to CASMRGPATNEELFF.

The chain employs TRBV5-1 and TRBJ2-1; 8 nucleotides agree with TRBD1. The V gene's germline CDR1 is SGHRS and CDR2 YFSETQ. V lost 3 bases, J lost 16 bases, and 15 bases stayed unmatched. CDR3 length: 14 amino acids. The CDR3 here is CASSSYGETGEKFF. CDR3 DNA: TGCGCCAGCAGCTCCTATGGCGAGACAGGGGAGAAATTCTTC.

This chain connects TRBV27 to TRBJ2-5; 11 bases are shared with TRBD2. There are 19 residues in the CDR3. V lost 3 bases, J lost 3 bases, and 15 bases stayed unmatched. Germline V gives CDR1 MNHEY, CDR2 SMNVEV (reference sequence). CDR3 protein: CASSLRRDILAGGEETQYF. CDR3 nucleotide sequence: TGTGCCAGCAGTTTGCGCCGGGACATTCTAGCGGGAGGAGAAGAGACCCAGTACTTC.